This entry lists 30 T cell receptor beta chains sequenced from one sample in a study of response to subunit inactivated influenza vaccine (dated by TCRdb to 2016 to 2019). The library was generated by RT-PCR. Instrument on record: Illumina HiSeq 2500. TCRdb reanalyzed the raw reads on its own, using fastp at Q25 for trimming and MiXCR for clone calling, and kept in-frame beta chains. Records with the same CDR3 protein are collapsed into one entry carrying the most frequent genes and DNA. Across this sample there are around 190,000 distinct CDR3 sequences, with about 15% seen only once. Together, the top ten hold 26% of the sample. Sequenced here: CD8+ T cells sorted from PBMCs, sampled about 5 days after vaccination. Receptor source: a man over 45 who received an inactivated influenza vaccine. Donor details come from another sample of the same person, matched by shared clones.

This clonotype was seen a handful of times. V and J are TRBV20-1 and TRBJ2-1; TRBD2 agrees at 8 bases. Trimming at V came to 1 base and at J to 9 bases, leaving 8 bases not matched to a gene. Germline CDR1 is DFQATT and CDR2 is SNEGSKA (reference sequence). The CDR3 is 14 amino acids. DNA for the CDR3: TGCAGTGCTAGAGGGGGACCCGCGGGGGGTGAGCAGTTCTTC. This codes for CSARGGPAGGEQFF.

The chain links TRBV15 to TRBJ2-1, with 8 bases matching TRBD2. This CDR3 is built from 14 residues. With V trimmed by 5 bases and J by 4 bases, 4 bases remained unmatched. From germline, CDR1 is LNHNV and CDR2 YYDKDF (reference sequence). In nucleotides, the CDR3 is TGTGCCACCAGCGATAGCGGGGAATACAATGAGCAGTTCTTC. Translation gives CATSDSGEYNEQFF. Looking up the rest from reference TRBV15 and TRBJ2-1 gives the full variable domain: DAMVIQNPRYQVTQFGKPVTLSCSQTLNHNVMYWYQQKSSQAPKLLFHYYDKDFNNEADTPDNFQSRRPNTSFCFLDIRSPGLGDTAMYLCATSDSGEYNEQFFGPGTRLTVL.

This clonotype was found a few times. The chain employs TRBV11-2 and TRBJ2-1; 10 bases match TRBD1. Germline V CDR1 and CDR2: SGHAT, FQNNGV. The V gene end was trimmed by 5 bases and the J gene end by 7 bases; junction bases not matched to a gene: 5. The CDR3 contains 14 residues. The CDR3 sequence is CASSLTGGRNEQFF. The CDR3, as DNA: TGTGCCAGCAGCCTGACAGGGGGCCGGAATGAGCAGTTCTTC.

This clonotype showed up many times. The V and J genes are TRBV29-1 and TRBJ2-2, with 8 bases aligning to TRBD1. CDR1 is SQVTM and CDR2 is ANQGSEA in the germline V gene. V lost 3 bases and J lost 6; bases outside the gene matches: 6. The CDR3 has 14 amino acids. In nucleotides, the CDR3 is TGCAGCGTTGAGGACAGGGAATCCCCCGGGGAGCTGTTTTTT. Its protein is CSVEDRESPGELFF.

The chain carries TRBV20-1 and TRBJ2-1; D is possibly TRBD1 or TRBD2 (6 bases each). The germline gives CDR1 DFQATT, CDR2 SNEGSKA (reference sequence). V lost 5 bases to trimming and J lost 0 bases, with 17 bases between them. This CDR3 is built from 16 residues. The CDR3 DNA is TGCAGTGCTGGAGGGGGTGGTGGGGACTCCTACAATGAGCAGTTCTTC. Encoded protein: CSAGGGGGDSYNEQFF.

Ten or more counts support this clonotype. V gene TRBV7-8 combines with J gene TRBJ2-7, with D perhaps TRBD2 (7 bases). This CDR3 is built from 13 residues. Trimming took 0 bases from V and 7 from J, leaving 10 bases between them. CDR1 SGHVS and CDR2 FQNEAQ come from the germline V gene. CDR3 in amino acids: CASSLAGGREQYF. CDR3 bases: TGTGCCAGCAGCTTAGCGGGGGGGCGGGAGCAGTACTTC.

J is TRBJ2-7 and V is TRBV7-9; D gene uncertain. The CDR3 runs 13 residues. Between the trimmed V and J ends, which lost 5 bases and 3 bases, there was a span of 11 bases. Germline V gives CDR1 SEHNR, CDR2 FQNEAQ (reference sequence). The CDR3 spells CASSDGRYYEQYF. DNA of the CDR3: TGTGCCAGCAGCGATGGACGGTACTACGAGCAGTACTTC.

V and J are TRBV7-6 and TRBJ2-3; a possible D gene is TRBD2 (5 bases). Germline V CDR1 and CDR2: SGHVS, FNYEAQ. With 2 bases removed from V and 1 base from J, the gap between germline ends came to 10 bases. The CDR3 covers 15 residues. This chain's CDR3 is CASSLLARGTDTQYF. The CDR3 DNA is TGTGCCAGCAGCTTACTAGCCCGGGGCACAGATACGCAGTATTTT.

The sample holds a few counts of this clonotype. This chain uses TRBV12-3 or TRBV12-4 with TRBJ2-2; the match to TRBD1 covers 9 bases. The V segment lost 6 bases and the J segment 5 bases; nucleotides outside the gene matches: 10. CDR3 size: 16 residues. The CDR3, as DNA: TGTGCCAGCAGCCACGGGACAGGGTCCCTTACCGGGGAGCTGTTTTTT. Protein sequence: CASSHGTGSLTGELFF.

This clonotype was observed a few times. The V and J genes are TRBV4-3 and TRBJ2-2; D unclear. CDR3 length: 17 residues. CDR1 is LGHNA, CDR2 YSLEER, per germline. V shed 1 base and J shed 1 base, with 13 bases lying between them. For the CDR3, the DNA is TGCGCCAGCAGCCAAGTCTCTCCCCCGATGAACACCGGGGAGCTGTTTTTT. This encodes CASSQVSPPMNTGELFF.

The V and J genes are TRBV20-1 and TRBJ2-7, with TRBD2 matching 8 bases. The junction had 3 bases not matched to a gene; V was cut back by 1 base and J by 4 bases. The CDR3 extends over 13 amino acids. Germline V gene lookup returns CDR1 DFQATT and CDR2 SNEGSKA (reference sequence). For the CDR3, the DNA is TGCAGTGCTAGAGCGACTAGCGCGTACGAGCAGTACTTC. Protein product: CSARATSAYEQYF.

The CDR3 loop is CASARRAGAPYEQYF. CDR3 coding DNA: TGTGCCAGTGCCCGTCGGGCAGGCGCCCCCTACGAGCAGTACTTC. This sequence joins TRBV19 and TRBJ2-7; D remains unclear. The CDR3 covers 15 residues. V was shortened by 8 bases and J by 2 bases, with 19 bases between the two germline ends. Germline V lookup: CDR1 LNHDA, CDR2 SQIVND (reference sequence). The full variable domain, in which reference TRBV19 and TRBJ2-7 provide the parts outside the CDR3, is DGGITQSPKYLFRKEGQNVTLSCEQNLNHDAMYWYRQDPGQGLRLIYYSQIVNDFQKGDIAEGYSVSREKKESFPLTVTSAQKNPTAFYLCASARRAGAPYEQYFGPGTRLTVT.

This clonotype has a handful of counts. The genes are TRBV15 and TRBJ2-4; D unresolved. Germline V gene lookup returns CDR1 LNHNV and CDR2 YYDKDF (reference sequence). The CDR3 has 14 residues. V lost 9 bases and J lost 0, with 12 bases in between. CDR3: CATSKDLAKNIQYF. The DNA for the CDR3 is TGTGCCACTTCGAAGGATCTAGCCAAAAACATTCAGTACTTC.

The sample holds a few counts of this clonotype. The rearrangement links TRBV29-1 to TRBJ1-1; tentatively, D is TRBD1 (6 bases). The CDR3 is 14 amino acids. The ends were cut back, 1 base at V and 0 bases at J, with 9 bases in the middle. Germline lookup yields CDR1 SQVTM and CDR2 ANQGSEA. The CDR3 DNA reads TGCAGCGTTGAAGGACGGGGGCTGAACACTGAAGCTTTCTTT. Translated: CSVEGRGLNTEAFF.

The chain joins TRBV7-9 to TRBJ2-7; D not certain. Germline loops: CDR1 SEHNR, CDR2 FQNEAQ (reference sequence). There are 12 residues in the CDR3. V gave up 4 bases and J gave up 5 bases, with 9 bases separating them. The CDR3 nucleotides read TGTGCCAGCAGCTCAACTCGGGACGAGCAGTACTTC. Residues: CASSSTRDEQYF.

This clonotype was recorded many times. The chain's CDR3 is CASSYGGQEQFF. CDR3 in DNA: TGTGCCAGCAGTTACGGGGGGCAGGAGCAGTTCTTC. The chain carries TRBV6-5 and TRBJ2-1, with D perhaps matching TRBD1 or TRBD2 (6 bases each). The CDR3 covers 12 residues. The V gene's germline CDR1 is MNHEY and CDR2 SVGAGI. V was pared by 2 bases and J by 10 bases, with 9 bases between.

This clonotype was counted ten times or more. This chain connects TRBV20-1 to TRBJ1-2; 8 bases match TRBD1. There are 15 residues in the CDR3. CDR1 and CDR2 (germline): DFQATT, SNEGSKA (reference sequence). Germline trimming cut 2 bases from V and 4 bases from J; bases unmatched to any gene: 9. DNA of the CDR3: TGCAGTGCTAGAAGCGACAGGGGATGGATCTATGGCTACACCTTC. Amino acid sequence: CSARSDRGWIYGYTF.

This chain joins TRBV20-1 and TRBJ2-1, with TRBD2 matching 11 bases. Germline V gene data show CDR1 as DFQATT and CDR2 as SNEGSKA (reference sequence). This CDR3 contains 17 residues. V lost 0 bases to trimming and J lost 4 bases; unmatched junction nucleotides: 8. CDR3 nucleotide sequence: TGCAGTGCTAGAGATATAGCGGGGGGGTTACTTTACAATGAGCAGTTCTTC. Protein product: CSARDIAGGLLYNEQFF.

This clonotype was observed a few times. The chain combines TRBV6-5 with TRBJ1-1; weak D call: TRBD1 (6 bases). V was shortened by 0 bases and J by 6 bases, with 11 bases between the two germline ends. The CDR3 is 14 amino acids. In germline, CDR1 is MNHEY, CDR2 SVGAGI. CDR3 protein: CASSYSKQGAEAFF. Here the CDR3 DNA reads TGTGCCAGCAGTTACTCGAAACAGGGAGCTGAAGCTTTCTTT.

This clonotype was detected ten times or more. This chain joins TRBV29-1 and TRBJ2-1, with TRBD2 as a possible D gene (6 bases). V dropped 0 bases and J dropped 1 base, with 13 bases sitting between them. Germline V gene data show CDR1 as SQVTM and CDR2 as ANQGSEA. The CDR3 totals 16 residues. The CDR3 protein is CSVEDADGSSYNEQFF. Written as DNA, the CDR3 is TGCAGCGTTGAAGATGCGGACGGGAGTTCCTACAATGAGCAGTTCTTC.

The V call is TRBV20-1, the J call TRBJ2-7, with D perhaps matching TRBD2 (5 bases). Germline V gene lookup returns CDR1 DFQATT and CDR2 SNEGSKA (reference sequence). This CDR3 is built from 14 residues. Trimming took off 6 bases at V and 1 base at J, with 16 bases between the two ends. CDR3 amino acids: CSALRLGGSYEQYF. The DNA for the CDR3 is TGCAGTGCCCTGCGACTTGGAGGATCCTACGAGCAGTACTTC.

This clonotype was observed a handful of times. This chain uses TRBV7-9 with TRBJ2-7; 7 bases are shared with TRBD2. There are 14 residues in the CDR3. With 2 bases clipped from V and 6 bases from J, the junction kept 7 bases outside the gene matches. The germline V gene encodes CDR1 SEHNR and CDR2 FQNEAQ (reference sequence). This chain's CDR3 is CASSLPDGGGEQYF. The CDR3 coding sequence is TGTGCCAGCAGCTTACCGGACGGCGGGGGCGAGCAGTACTTC.

This clonotype has at least ten counts. The V gene is TRBV10-3, the J gene TRBJ2-7; D is ambiguous. Germline V gene data show CDR1 as ENHRY and CDR2 as SYGVKD. This CDR3 is 13 amino acids long. Trimming left V 3 bases short and J 5 bases short, with 11 bases between. The CDR3 sequence is CAISDFLGDEQYF. CDR3 sequence (DNA): TGTGCCATCAGTGACTTCCTTGGGGACGAGCAGTACTTC.

This chain links TRBV7-9 with TRBJ2-5; D assignment may be TRBD1 or TRBD2 (5 bases each). The CDR3 length is 15 residues. Trimming stripped 6 bases from V and 2 bases from J, with 16 bases between. Germline V gene lookup returns CDR1 SEHNR and CDR2 FQNEAQ (reference sequence). The CDR3 region has the DNA TGTGCCAGCAGTAGGTGGGGCAGGACTCAAGAGACCCAGTACTTC. Translation: CASSRWGRTQETQYF.

This clonotype was observed a few times. The chain couples TRBV10-3 to TRBJ2-5; 7 bases align to TRBD2. CDR1 and CDR2 from the germline V gene are ENHRY and SYGVKD. Germline trimming cut 6 bases from V and 2 bases from J; bases unmatched to any gene: 9. This CDR3 comprises 15 residues. CDR3 region: CAIRASTAGQETQYF. DNA for the CDR3: TGTGCCATCAGGGCCTCGACAGCGGGACAAGAGACCCAGTACTTC.

This clonotype was observed a handful of times. The chain carries TRBV2 and TRBJ2-3, with D possibly TRBD2 on 6 matching bases. CDR1 is SNHLY, CDR2 FYNNEI, per germline. Trimming stripped 1 base from V and 6 bases from J, with 17 bases between. This CDR3 comprises 16 residues. This chain's CDR3 is CASSEDRDLASDTQYF. As DNA, the CDR3 is TGTGCCAGCAGTGAAGACCGGGATCTAGCGTCCGATACGCAGTATTTT.

This clonotype was counted between two and nine times. The chain carries TRBV28 and TRBJ2-5, with 10 bases that match TRBD2. This CDR3 spans 16 amino acids. J lost 2 bases, V lost 3 bases, and 6 bases had no gene match. CDR1 and CDR2 (germline): MDHEN, SYDVKM. The CDR3 region has the DNA TGTGCCAGCAGTTTTCGACTAGCGGGCTTACAAGAGACCCAGTACTTC. It specifies CASSFRLAGLQETQYF.

This clonotype was observed many times. This sequence joins TRBV7-9 and TRBJ2-2; 7 nucleotides agree with TRBD1. V lost 3 bases, J lost 5 bases, and 9 bases stayed unmatched. This CDR3 comprises 16 residues. Per germline, CDR1 SEHNR and CDR2 FQNEAQ (reference sequence). CDR3 sequence (DNA): TGTGCCAGCAGCTTTAGTCCAGGGGGTCGGACCGGGGAGCTGTTTTTT. Translation gives CASSFSPGGRTGELFF. Based on the CDR3 plus reference TRBV7-9 and TRBJ2-2, the full variable domain is DTGVSQNPRHKITKRGQNVTFRCDPISEHNRLYWYRQTLGQGPEFLTYFQNEAQLEKSRLLSDRFSAERPKGSFSTLEIQRTEQGDSAMYLCASSFSPGGRTGELFFGEGSRLTVL.

The rearrangement joins TRBV20-1 to TRBJ2-1; D remains ambiguous. This CDR3 contains 14 residues. Germline assignment: CDR1 DFQATT and CDR2 SNEGSKA (reference sequence). Trimming took off 7 bases at V and 5 bases at J, with 18 bases between the two ends. CDR3 DNA sequence: TGCAGTGACACTCCCCTGAACAGTAACAATGAGCAGTTCTTC. Its protein is CSDTPLNSNNEQFF.

To note about this clonotype: A much larger clone sits a single nucleotide away, making a read error possible. Since no conserved phenylalanine or tryptophan closes the CDR3, a read error is the likely cause. The chain couples TRBV12-3 or TRBV12-4 to TRBJ2-2; D is perhaps TRBD1 or TRBD2 (6 bases each). The CDR3 has 13 residues. The germline V and J ends were trimmed by 8 bases and 5 bases, with 12 bases remaining between them. CDR3 protein: CASGKGGTGELFL. CDR3 bases: TGTGCCAGCGGAAAGGGGGGAACCGGGGAGCTGTTTTTA.